The 22 T cell receptor beta chains presented below share a single source sample, sequenced in a study of T-cell reconstitution after alpha-beta-depleted transplantation in children. Unique molecular identifiers were built into the TCRbeta library. TCRdb fed the PCR reads into MiXCR, producing one record per CDR3 protein. The sample includes hundreds of thousands of distinct CDR3 sequences, about 9.5% of them seen just once. This specimen was PBMCs from the stem cell graft donor, taken from the stem cell graft. These receptors originate from a human donor who donated a stem cell graft to a child with acute lymphoblastic leukemia.

J is TRBJ1-5 and V is TRBV5-6; unclear D gene. V gave up 1 base and J gave up 5 bases, with 13 bases separating them. Germline-derived CDR1 and CDR2 are SGHDT and YYEEEE. The CDR3 is 15 amino acids. The CDR3 protein is CASSLYRATDQPQHF. The CDR3 nucleotides read TGTGCCAGCAGCTTGTATCGGGCGACCGATCAGCCCCAGCATTTT.

This clonotype was counted between two and nine times. The chain combines TRBV3-1 with TRBJ1-2, with unresolved D. V dropped 3 bases and J dropped 6 bases, with 11 bases sitting between them. The CDR3 covers 13 residues. Germline V gene data show CDR1 as LGHDT and CDR2 as YNNKEL (reference sequence). The CDR3 bases are TGTGCCAGCAGCCACGGGCCAATCGATGGCTACACCTTC. Amino acids: CASSHGPIDGYTF.

The J gene is TRBJ1-1, the V gene TRBV29-1; weak D call: TRBD1 (6 bases). V lost 7 bases and J lost 3, with 18 bases in between. The CDR3 loop spans 14 amino acids. Germline lookup yields CDR1 SQVTM and CDR2 ANQGSEA. The CDR3 loop reads CSGRPQQGYTEAFF. For the CDR3, the DNA is TGCAGCGGCAGACCTCAACAGGGCTACACTGAAGCTTTCTTT.

There are many counts of this clonotype. This chain uses TRBV29-1 with TRBJ1-6; D is undetermined. This CDR3 spans 13 amino acids. Trimming left V 5 bases short and J 4 bases short, with 9 bases between. The germline V gene encodes CDR1 SQVTM and CDR2 ANQGSEA. CDR3 in DNA: TGCAGCGTTCAGGTGGAATATAATTCACCCCTCCACTTT. It codes for CSVQVEYNSPLHF.

The sample holds many counts of this clonotype. The chain uses TRBV4-2 and TRBJ1-5; D call uncertain. The CDR3 length is 15 residues. V lost 0 bases, J lost 8 bases, and 14 bases lay in between. Germline CDR1 is LGHNA and CDR2 is YNFKEQ. The CDR3 sequence: CASSQDNSHWEPQHF. DNA for the CDR3: TGTGCCAGCAGCCAAGATAACAGCCACTGGGAGCCCCAGCATTTT.

V usage is TRBV2 and J usage is TRBJ1-1; 7 nucleotides line up with TRBD1. The trim removed 6 bases at V and 0 bases at J, leaving 7 bases unmatched. This CDR3 comprises 15 residues. Germline CDR1 reads SNHLY; CDR2 reads FYNNEI. The CDR3 here is CASRWDRTMNTEAFF. In DNA form, the CDR3 reads TGTGCCAGCAGGTGGGACAGAACCATGAACACTGAAGCTTTCTTT.

This clonotype appeared a few times. The CDR3 is CASSQGGASNQPQHF. For the CDR3, the DNA is TGTGCCAGCAGCCAAGGAGGGGCTAGCAATCAGCCCCAGCATTTT. This chain joins TRBV3-1 and TRBJ1-5, with D perhaps TRBD1 (5 bases). Trimming removed 1 base from V and 0 bases from J, with 7 bases in between. Per germline, CDR1 LGHDT and CDR2 YNNKEL (reference sequence). The CDR3 is 15 residues long.

The chain employs TRBV20-1 and TRBJ1-5, with 8 bases that match TRBD1. The V segment lost 5 bases and the J segment 6 bases; nucleotides outside the gene matches: 12. The CDR3 runs 15 residues. CDR1 is DFQATT and CDR2 is SNEGSKA in the germline V gene (reference sequence). Here the CDR3 reads CSAQRTGTVVQPQHF. The CDR3 DNA follows: TGCAGTGCTCAGAGGACAGGGACGGTTGTTCAGCCCCAGCATTTT.

This clonotype was counted at least ten times. V usage is TRBV10-3 and J usage is TRBJ2-7, with a weak D call TRBD1 (5 bases). V lost 7 bases to trimming and J lost 1 base, with 11 bases between them. Germline CDR1 reads ENHRY; CDR2 reads SYGVKD. This CDR3 has 13 residues. Here the CDR3 reads CAINDRQSYEQYF. The DNA for the CDR3 is TGTGCCATCAACGATAGACAGTCCTACGAGCAGTACTTC.

J is TRBJ2-7 and V is TRBV6-5, with 7 bases fitting TRBD1. Germline-derived CDR1 and CDR2 are MNHEY and SVGAGI. The CDR3 length is 12 residues. V lost 4 bases to trimming and J lost 7 bases; unmatched junction nucleotides: 4. CDR3 sequence: CASSSGTVEQYF. The CDR3 coding sequence is TGTGCCAGCAGTTCCGGGACAGTGGAGCAGTACTTC.

The chain is built from TRBV20-1 and TRBJ1-2; D not resolved. The CDR3 loop spans 12 amino acids. Trimming stripped 2 bases from V and 3 bases from J, with 7 bases between. Germline assignment: CDR1 DFQATT and CDR2 SNEGSKA (reference sequence). The CDR3 loop is CSARLADYGYTF. CDR3 coding DNA: TGCAGTGCTAGATTGGCTGACTATGGCTACACCTTC.

The rearrangement joins TRBV7-2 to TRBJ2-6, with D unresolved. Germline V gives CDR1 SGHTA, CDR2 FQGNSA. V was clipped by 11 bases and J by 0 bases, with 5 bases between them. This CDR3 contains 12 residues. The CDR3 region is CAHNSGANVLTF. DNA for the CDR3: TGTGCCCATAACTCTGGGGCCAACGTCCTGACTTTC.

The sample holds many counts of this clonotype. The V call is TRBV11-2, the J call TRBJ1-5, with 8 bases lining up with TRBD1. Germline V lookup: CDR1 SGHAT, CDR2 FQNNGV. The J segment lost 7 bases and the V segment lost 3 bases, leaving 5 bases of the junction unmatched. CDR3 length equals 14 residues. The CDR3 nucleotides read TGTGCCAGCAGCTTTGGGCAGGGGGCGCAGCCCCAGCATTTT. It codes for CASSFGQGAQPQHF.

This clonotype occurred many times. The chain is built from TRBV5-1 and TRBJ1-2; D is ambiguous. The CDR3 spans 14 residues. V was clipped by 3 bases and J by 6 bases, with 15 bases between them. CDR1 is SGHRS and CDR2 is YFSETQ in the germline V gene. CDR3 bases: TGCGCCAGCAGCTCGGGGATGGGGATCGATGGCTACACCTTC. This codes for CASSSGMGIDGYTF.

The V and J genes are TRBV5-4 and TRBJ2-2, with 7 nucleotides matching TRBD2. Per the germline V gene, CDR1 is SGHNT and CDR2 is YYREEE (reference sequence). The CDR3 sequence is 16 residues long. After removal of 3 bases from V and 3 bases from J, the junction contained 8 bases not matched to a gene. CDR3 sequence (DNA): TGTGCCAGCAGCTCGAAGCCAGGGAGGGACACCGGGGAGCTGTTTTTT. It codes for CASSSKPGRDTGELFF.

This clonotype was picked up a small number of times. The chain employs TRBV5-1 and TRBJ1-1; TRBD1 might be the D (5 bases). This CDR3 spans 15 amino acids. Germline-derived CDR1 and CDR2 are SGHRS and YFSETQ. The ends were cut back, 3 bases at V and 1 base at J, with 13 bases in the middle. The CDR3 sequence: CASSSSGTQNTEAFF. CDR3 sequence (DNA): TGCGCCAGCAGCTCCTCCGGGACTCAGAACACTGAAGCTTTCTTT. The complete variable domain, with remaining parts taken from reference TRBV5-1 and TRBJ1-1, reads KAGVTQTPRYLIKTRGQQVTLSCSPISGHRSVSWYQQTPGQGLQFLFEYFSETQRNKGNFPGRFSGRQFSNSRSEMNVSTLELGDSALYLCASSSSGTQNTEAFFGQGTRLTVV.

This clonotype was seen repeatedly, ten times or more. The chain has TRBV6-1 and TRBJ1-5; D unresolved. Germline loops: CDR1 MNHNS, CDR2 SASEGT. V lost 4 bases and J 3 bases, leaving 10 bases between the germline ends. The CDR3 sequence is 14 residues long. The CDR3 reads CASSVPSSNQPQHF. The CDR3 bases are TGTGCCAGCAGTGTGCCCAGTTCCAATCAGCCCCAGCATTTT.

The chain recombines TRBV4-3 with TRBJ2-3, with 14 nucleotides matching TRBD2. With V trimmed by 1 base and J by 1 base, 7 bases remained unmatched. Germline V CDR1 and CDR2: LGHNA, YSLEER. The CDR3 runs 19 residues. The CDR3 coding sequence is TGCGCCAGCAGCCAAGTGCCCCCGGGACTAGCGGGGGGCACAGATACGCAGTATTTT. It translates to CASSQVPPGLAGGTDTQYF.

This clonotype showed up just a few times. This chain uses TRBV10-3 with TRBJ2-5; tentatively, D is TRBD1 or TRBD2 (5 bases each). This CDR3 comprises 14 residues. Trimming shortened V by 6 bases and J by 3 bases, and 14 bases separated the two germline ends. Germline values: CDR1 ENHRY, CDR2 SYGVKD. The CDR3 reads CAIRGPGPEETQYF. Written as DNA, the CDR3 is TGTGCCATCAGGGGGCCGGGACCGGAAGAGACCCAGTACTTC.

The chain links TRBV7-9 to TRBJ2-3; D remains unclear. The germline V and J ends were trimmed by 2 bases and 2 bases, with 8 bases remaining between them. This CDR3 is built from 14 residues. Germline lookup yields CDR1 SEHNR and CDR2 FQNEAQ (reference sequence). The CDR3 DNA reads as TGTGCCAGCAGCTTACCCGCGTCCACAGATACGCAGTATTTT. Its protein is CASSLPASTDTQYF.

This clonotype was recorded a few times. The V and J genes are TRBV7-9 and TRBJ2-3; no clear D. The CDR3 length is 13 residues. In germline, CDR1 is SEHNR, CDR2 FQNEAQ (reference sequence). Deletions cut 2 bases from V and 6 bases from J, with 9 bases between. The CDR3 bases are TGTGCCAGCAGCTTATTCAGCTGGGATACGCAGTATTTT. This gives the protein CASSLFSWDTQYF.

This clonotype was detected many times. The V gene is TRBV5-1, the J gene TRBJ2-5; D perhaps matches TRBD2 (5 bases). The CDR3 has 13 amino acids. The V end lost 3 bases, the J end lost 3 bases, and 9 bases lay between the germline ends. From germline, CDR1 is SGHRS and CDR2 YFSETQ. As DNA, the CDR3 is TGCGCCAGCAGCTCTACTAGGGAAGAGACCCAGTACTTC. Residues: CASSSTREETQYF. Drawing the rest from reference TRBV5-1 and TRBJ2-5, the complete variable domain is KAGVTQTPRYLIKTRGQQVTLSCSPISGHRSVSWYQQTPGQGLQFLFEYFSETQRNKGNFPGRFSGRQFSNSRSEMNVSTLELGDSALYLCASSSTREETQYFGPGTRLLVL.